The 30 T cell receptor beta chains reported below all come from one sample, sequenced in a study of T cell responses to AZD1222 COVID-19 vaccine. Generated by immunoSEQ multiplex PCR, the TCRdb table keeps only in-frame clones and is missing some. In the table there are about 120,000 clones, 90% of which are singletons. Sequencing used peripheral blood, obtained 28 days after the second dose of the MenACWY control vaccine. These receptors came from an adult who received the MenACWY meningococcal vaccine as a control.

The rearrangement links TRBV28 to TRBJ2-7, with D unclear. Germline CDR1 is MDHEN and CDR2 is SYDVKM. Deletions cut 5 bases from V and 0 bases from J, with 14 bases between. The CDR3 is 15 residues long. The DNA of the CDR3 is TGTGCCAGCAGTAGCAGGTGGAGAAGCTCCTACGAGCAGTACGTC. The encoded protein is CASSSRWRSSYEQYV.

V is TRBV19 and J is TRBJ1-1; D might be TRBD1 (5 bases). This CDR3 is built from 13 residues. Germline V gene sequence: CDR1 LNHDA, CDR2 SQIVND (reference sequence). Trimming took off 4 bases at V and 1 base at J, with 7 bases between the two ends. CDR3 in amino acids: CASSTQGNTEAFF. In DNA, the CDR3 is TGTGCCAGTAGTACGCAGGGGAACACTGAAGCTTTCTTT.

The chain joins TRBV7-3 to TRBJ2-5, with 7 bases aligning to TRBD1. The ends lost 4 bases at V and 5 bases at J; junction bases unmatched: 4. Germline lookup yields CDR1 SGHTA and CDR2 FQGTGA. The CDR3 has 13 amino acids. CDR3 DNA: TGTGCCAGCAGCTCGACAGGGCGGGAGACCCAGTACTTC. Protein sequence: CASSSTGRETQYF.

The rearrangement links TRBV3-1 (or the pseudogene TRBV3-2) to TRBJ2-3, with 7 nucleotides matching TRBD2. The trim removed 4 bases at V and 1 base at J, leaving 5 bases unmatched. The CDR3 has 15 residues. Germline-derived CDR1 and CDR2 are LGHDT and YNNKEL (reference sequence). The CDR3 DNA follows: TGTGCCAGCAGCCTTGCGGGGGAACGCACAGATACGCAGTATTTT. Protein product: CASSLAGERTDTQYF.

The CDR3, as DNA: TGTGCCACCATAACTGGGGCCAACGTCCTGACTTTC. This encodes CATITGANVLTF. The chain combines TRBV24-1 with TRBJ2-6; D ambiguous. The CDR3 contains 12 residues. Trimming removed 8 bases from V and 2 bases from J, with 3 bases in between. The germline gives CDR1 KGHDR, CDR2 SFDVKD.

The chain employs TRBV5-1 and TRBJ2-2; D might be TRBD2 (6 bases). The CDR3 runs 16 residues. The ends were cut back, 4 bases at V and 3 bases at J, with 16 bases in the middle. Germline V gives CDR1 SGHRS, CDR2 YFSETQ. CDR3 protein: CASSVAPGLYTGELFF. CDR3 bases: TGCGCCAGCAGCGTCGCCCCGGGACTCTACACCGGGGAGCTGTTTTTT.

This chain joins TRBV7-2 and TRBJ2-1; 10 nucleotides line up with TRBD2. V was pared by 4 bases and J by 4 bases, with 7 bases of the junction left unmatched. The V gene's germline CDR1 is SGHTA and CDR2 FQGNSA. The CDR3 consists of 16 residues. CDR3 DNA: TGTGCCAGCAGCTCACCTAGCGGGGGCCTTTACAATGAGCAGTTCTTC. This sequence encodes CASSSPSGGLYNEQFF.

The chain is built from TRBV4-2 and TRBJ2-1; TRBD2 matches at 8 bases. V shed 1 base, J shed 3 bases, and the junction held 11 bases outside the gene matches. Germline lookup yields CDR1 LGHNA and CDR2 YNFKEQ. There are 18 residues in the CDR3. CDR3: CASSQAAGVSGLYNEQFF. In DNA, the CDR3 is TGTGCCAGCAGCCAAGCAGCGGGAGTTTCAGGCCTCTACAATGAGCAGTTCTTC.

This clone was recorded once. This chain joins TRBV2 and TRBJ2-5, with D maybe TRBD2 (5 bases). Between the trimmed V and J ends, which lost 3 bases and 5 bases, there was a span of 10 bases. Germline CDR1 is SNHLY and CDR2 is FYNNEI. The CDR3 covers 13 residues. The CDR3 bases are TGTGCCAGCAGTGAGTGGCTAGCCGAGACCCAGTACTTC. This encodes CASSEWLAETQYF.

The rearrangement joins TRBV24-1 to TRBJ2-7; 11 nucleotides align to TRBD2. Germline V lookup: CDR1 KGHDR, CDR2 SFDVKD. This CDR3 contains 14 residues. J gave up 3 bases and V 7 bases, and 4 bases lay outside the gene matches. The CDR3 bases are TGTGCCACCAGCGATCTAGCGGGGGGCTACGAGCAGTACGTC. Translation: CATSDLAGGYEQYV.

V and J are TRBV28 and TRBJ2-7; 10 bases agree with TRBD2. V was clipped by 3 bases and J by 3 bases; unmatched bases: 2. CDR1 and CDR2 from the germline V gene are MDHEN and SYDVKM. The CDR3 has 14 amino acids. The CDR3 bases are TGTGCCAGCAGTTTTCCTAGCGGGAGCTACGAGCAGTACTTC. Its protein is CASSFPSGSYEQYF.

The rearrangement links TRBV7-6 to TRBJ2-1, with a weak D call TRBD2 (6 bases). The CDR3 is made up of 14 amino acids. Trimming removed 1 base at V and 6 bases at J, with 10 bases between. CDR1 SGHVS and CDR2 FNYEAQ come from the germline V gene. The chain's CDR3 is CASSLVGLLNEQFF. CDR3 bases: TGTGCCAGCAGCTTAGTGGGACTCCTCAATGAGCAGTTCTTC.

The chain carries TRBV4-2 and TRBJ1-2; D is unclear. V shed 4 bases and J shed 8 bases, with 17 bases lying between them. Germline-derived CDR1 and CDR2 are LGHNA and YNFKEQ. The CDR3 is made up of 14 amino acids. In DNA form, the CDR3 reads TGTGCCAGCAGCCCGAACCCCATGGGCGAGGGCTACACCTTC. It encodes CASSPNPMGEGYTF.

The chain couples TRBV6-5 to TRBJ2-2; D may be TRBD1 or TRBD2 (5 bases each). Germline-derived CDR1 and CDR2 are MNHEY and SVGAGI. The CDR3 covers 15 residues. V was cut by 1 base and J by 7 bases, with 13 bases left in between. CDR3 DNA: TGTGCCAGCAGTTACTTGGGACCTTCGGACGGGGAGCTGTTTTTT. As protein: CASSYLGPSDGELFF.

The chain employs TRBV5-1 and TRBJ2-3, with a tentative D call TRBD2 (6 bases). The CDR3 is made up of 16 amino acids. Trimming removed 0 bases at V and 0 bases at J, with 11 bases between. CDR1 SGHRS and CDR2 YFSETQ come from the germline V gene. CDR3 amino acids: CASSLGSSVSTDTQYF. CDR3 nucleotides: TGCGCCAGCAGCTTGGGCTCTAGCGTCAGCACAGATACGCAGTATTTT.

The chain joins TRBV6-2 or TRBV6-3 to TRBJ2-1; maybe TRBD1 (6 bases). CDR1 is MNHEY, CDR2 SVGEGT, per germline. The CDR3 covers 14 residues. V shed 4 bases and J shed 4 bases, with 11 bases lying between them. The CDR3 reads CASSSPGDYNEQFF. CDR3 nucleotides: TGTGCCAGCAGTTCACCAGGGGATTACAATGAGCAGTTCTTC.

A single count supports this clone. The J gene is TRBJ2-1, the V gene TRBV6-5, with D hard to call. CDR3 size: 16 residues. Trimming pared 2 bases from V and 3 bases from J, leaving 14 bases between. The V gene's germline CDR1 is MNHEY and CDR2 SVGAGI. CDR3 coding DNA: TGTGCCAGCAGTTACGGGCAGGAGTCCATCTACAATGAGCAGTTCTTC. Its translation: CASSYGQESIYNEQFF.

This clone was counted once. V usage is TRBV5-1 and J usage is TRBJ2-6; D gene unclear. V was shortened by 0 bases and J by 1 base, with 5 bases between the two germline ends. This CDR3 has 15 amino acids. CDR1 and CDR2 from the germline V gene are SGHRS and YFSETQ. Here the CDR3 DNA reads TGCGCCAGCAGCTTGGCTCCGTCTGGGGCCAACGTCCTGACTTTC. It yields the protein CASSLAPSGANVLTF.

The V call is TRBV29-1, the J call TRBJ1-1; the D gene is possibly TRBD1 (6 bases). V was cut by 4 bases and J by 0 bases, with 9 bases left in between. This CDR3 is built from 13 residues. Germline V lookup: CDR1 SQVTM, CDR2 ANQGSEA. CDR3 sequence reads: CSVAGQLNTEAFF. The CDR3 DNA reads TGCAGCGTTGCAGGACAGCTGAACACTGAAGCTTTCTTT. The entire variable domain, with the rest obtained from reference TRBV29-1 and TRBJ1-1, is as follows: SAVISQKPSRDICQRGTSLTIQCQVDSQVTMMFWYRQQPGQSLTLIATANQGSEATYESGFVIDKFPISRPNLTFSTLTVSNMSPEDSSIYLCSVAGQLNTEAFFGQGTRLTVV.

The V and J genes are TRBV6-5 and TRBJ1-2, with a possible D match to TRBD1 (6 bases). CDR1 is MNHEY, CDR2 SVGAGI, per germline. The CDR3 contains 15 residues. Trimming left V 6 bases short and J 4 bases short, with 18 bases between. CDR3 coding DNA: TGTGCCAGCAGCCATCCCCCAGGGGTGGGCTATGGCTACACCTTC. This gives the protein CASSHPPGVGYGYTF.

V is TRBV7-9 and J is TRBJ2-1; 10 nucleotides agree with TRBD1. CDR3 length equals 17 residues. CDR1 and CDR2 (germline): SEHNR, FQNEAQ (reference sequence). V shed 2 bases, J shed 1 base, and the junction held 5 bases outside the gene matches. CDR3 sequence (DNA): TGTGCCAGCAGCTTATGGACAGGGGGAATTTCCTACAATGAGCAGTTCTTC. It translates to CASSLWTGGISYNEQFF.

This chain joins TRBV12-3 or TRBV12-4 and TRBJ1-2, with 7 bases aligning to TRBD1. CDR3 size: 12 residues. V was pared by 4 bases and J by 7 bases, with 3 bases of the junction left unmatched. This CDR3 reads CASSSYRGGYTF. In DNA form, the CDR3 reads TGTGCCAGCAGTTCCTACAGGGGTGGCTACACCTTC.

This chain uses TRBV14 with TRBJ2-7, with 9 bases matching TRBD2. The CDR3 spans 14 residues. Losses at the gene ends were 6 bases for V and 3 bases for J; bases not matched to a gene: 6. Germline-derived CDR1 and CDR2 are SGHDN and FVKESK. The CDR3 DNA reads TGTGCCAGCAGACGAGCGGGAGGCGTCTACGAGCAGTACTTC. Translation gives CASRRAGGVYEQYF.

V gene TRBV13 combines with J gene TRBJ1-1; no reliable D call. Looked up from germline, CDR1 is PRHDT and CDR2 is FYEKMQ (reference sequence). V lost 2 bases to trimming and J lost 4 bases, with 11 bases between them. The CDR3 is 14 amino acids. In DNA form, the CDR3 reads TGTGCCAGCAGCTTAAAGGGTGGGCCCACTGAAGCTTTCTTT. Encoded protein: CASSLKGGPTEAFF. Filled out from reference TRBV13 and TRBJ1-1, the complete variable domain reads AAGVIQSPRHLIKEKRETATLKCYPIPRHDTVYWYQQGPGQDPQFLISFYEKMQSDKGSIPDRFSAQQFSDYHSELNMSSLELGDSALYFCASSLKGGPTEAFFGQGTRLTVV.

The chain has TRBV5-1 and TRBJ2-7; 9 bases agree with TRBD1. The CDR3 is made up of 14 amino acids. After removal of 4 bases from V and 3 bases from J, the junction contained 5 bases not matched to a gene. In germline, CDR1 is SGHRS, CDR2 YFSETQ. Here the CDR3 DNA reads TGCGCCAGCAGCGTGGGACAGGGTTTCTACGAGCAGTACGTC. Its translation is CASSVGQGFYEQYV.

This sequence joins TRBV20-1 and TRBJ2-1; TRBD2 agrees at 7 bases. Germline loops: CDR1 DFQATT, CDR2 SNEGSKA (reference sequence). The CDR3 length is 14 residues. J gave up 3 bases and V 3 bases, and 5 bases lay outside the gene matches. For the CDR3, the DNA is TGCAGTGCTAGTCCAGCGGGAAACTACAATGAGCAGTTCTTC. Amino acids: CSASPAGNYNEQFF.

The chain uses TRBV19 and TRBJ2-2; 8 bases line up with TRBD2. Germline loops: CDR1 LNHDA, CDR2 SQIVND (reference sequence). CDR3 length: 15 amino acids. J was trimmed by 6 bases and V by 4 bases; bases with no gene match: 7. The CDR3 sequence is CASSTWTSRAGELFF. Here the CDR3 DNA reads TGTGCCAGTAGTACTTGGACTAGCCGGGCCGGGGAGCTGTTTTTT.

The V and J genes are TRBV12-3 or TRBV12-4 and TRBJ2-5, with a possible D match to TRBD2 (5 bases). V was trimmed by 6 bases and J by 3 bases, leaving 11 bases between them. The CDR3 is 13 residues long. CDR3 sequence reads: CASSRGWKETQYF. The CDR3 bases are TGTGCCAGCAGCCGAGGGTGGAAAGAGACCCAGTACTTC.

The J gene is TRBJ1-3, the V gene TRBV2; 12 bases are a match to TRBD1. V shed 9 bases and J 4 bases; nucleotides not matched to a gene: 4. There are 14 residues in the CDR3. Germline V gene lookup returns CDR1 SNHLY and CDR2 FYNNEI. CDR3 region: CASGTGGFGNTIYF. The CDR3 bases are TGTGCCAGTGGGACAGGGGGCTTCGGAAACACCATATATTTT.

The V and J genes are TRBV6-2 or TRBV6-3 and TRBJ2-3; TRBD2 matches at 10 bases. This CDR3 contains 21 residues. V lost 2 bases and J lost 4; bases outside the gene matches: 21. Looked up from germline, CDR1 is MNHEY and CDR2 is SVGEGT. In nucleotides, the CDR3 is TGTGCCAGCAGTTACCCCATTCCATTAGCGGGAGGCCGCCTTTTACCAGATACGCAGTATTTT. It yields the protein CASSYPIPLAGGRLLPDTQYF.